One TCR beta chain is described in this entry. This clone's antigen is unknown. Per-base qualities were not stored, and no clone one base away is much larger. The sample comes from a study of blood T cell repertoires in COVID-19 (dated by TCRdb to the early 2020s). About the investigation overall: Collaborator samples came from the United States, Italy and Spain and covered acute and convalescent phases of COVID-19. The prospective study material was composed of cDNA or gDNA derived from T cells, B-cell-depleted T cells, or PBMCs. Deeply sampled blood TCRbeta repertoires from subjects exposed to, actively infected with, or recovered from COVID-19 were included in the dataset. The repertoires were released in a freely available public database meant as a resource for research on the immune response to SARS-CoV-2. Samples were obtained from the ongoing ImmuneRACE study (first 160 participants) and from 1,254 subjects provided by 6 global collaborators. Nearly every sample came with metadata listing a de-identified subject ID, COVID-19 status, age in years and sex. Where HLA class I and class II types were available, the types were taken from metadata supplied by the sample provider, not from assay-based typing. Overall study results and their limits: How much clinical and demographic metadata was included differed by source and by participant, and the metadata was provided uncurated.

TCRbeta CDR3 regions were amplified from genomic DNA by means of the immunoSEQ Assay, a bias-controlled multiplex PCR. As for the original processing: The number of nucleated cells in each sample was estimated from the amplification of reference gene primers within the assay. To quantify the absolute abundance of each unique TCRbeta CDR3 rearrangement, sequence reads were collapsed and filtered. Productive Simpson clonality was computed per sample as the square root of Simpson's diversity index over productive rearrangements. Held by TCRdb, this immuneACCESS table contains in-frame sequences only and omits some clones. Under half of the omission traces to an unresolved V gene where checked; the cause of the rest is unknown. V and J calls and clone size are copied from that table; D and trimming were computed from the DNA. This sample lists roughly 140,000 clones; about 79% were detected once. The ten largest clones represent roughly 8.9% of the sample.

For CDR1 and CDR2, the germline V gene lists MGHDK and SYGVNS. The CDR3 contains 17 residues, cysteine and phenylalanine counted. The retained sequence is limited to the CDR3, 51 bases, with the frame set at the first base. The germline V and J ends show losses of 4 bases and 5 bases respectively, and no gene match explains 8 bases of the junction. Collaborating institutions collected whole blood in K2EDTA tubes following their own protocols. Collaborator samples were shipped for TCRbeta analysis as frozen whole blood, isolated PBMCs, or DNA extracted from either sample type. The sequence joins TRBV25-1 to TRBJ2-2; TRBD2 matches 12 bases in the middle. The TCR comes from a woman in her forties or fifties with acute or convalescent COVID-19. Sequences were obtained from peripheral blood. The CDR3 region reads CASSARLGTSGTGELFF. The bases read TGTGCCAGCAGTGCCAGACTCGGGACTAGCGGGACCGGGGAGCTGTTTTTT. With all but the CDR3 taken from the reference TRBV25-1 and TRBJ2-2 genes, the full variable domain is: EADIYQTPRYLVIGTGKKITLECSQTMGHDKMYWYQQDPGMELHLIHYSYGVNSTEKGDLSSESTVSRIRTEHFPLTLESARPSHTSQYLCASSARLGTSGTGELFFGEGSRLTVL.